The rows below give T cell receptor beta chains drawn from one sample of a study of immune heterogeneity within non-small cell lung tumors. TCRdb re-called the multiplex PCR reads with MiXCR, one entry per CDR3 protein. Of around 19,000 distinct CDR3 sequences in the sample, approximately 26% were seen once. The sequencing sample was made of lung tumor tissue. The receptors were gathered from a man in his forties or fifties with non-small cell lung cancer. CDR3s include the opening cysteine and the closing phenylalanine or tryptophan. A D gene is named only where the DNA matches it firmly. Clone size appears in some rows only: once, few, many, or a class for an expanded clone.

clone size	D gene	J gene	V gene	CDR3 DNA	CDR3 protein
.	.	TRBJ2-1	TRBV19	TGTGCCAGTAGTATAGATCGGGAGCAACTCCTCGACAATGAGCAGTTCTTC	CASSIDREQLLDNEQFF
few	TRBD1	TRBJ1-3	TRBV5-1	TGCGCCAGCAGCACCGACAGGGCATCTGGAAACACCATATATTTT	CASSTDRASGNTIYF
.	.	TRBJ1-5	TRBV10-3	TGTGCCATCAGTGGGCTGGGTGGGAGTCAGCCCCAGCATTTT	CAISGLGGSQPQHF
many	.	TRBJ2-3	TRBV5-1	TGCGCCAGCAGCTTGGCACGAGTAACAGATACGCAGTATTTT	CASSLARVTDTQYF
many	.	TRBJ2-7	TRBV28	TGTGCCAGCAGCCCAGGGACGTCTGGCTCCTACGAGCAGTACTTC	CASSPGTSGSYEQYF
.	.	TRBJ2-7	TRBV6-1	TGTGCCAGCTGCTTAGGGCCCCCTAGTGAGCAGTACTTC	CASCLGPPSEQYF
.	TRBD2	TRBJ2-7	TRBV20-1	TGCAGTGCTGGCCCGCGGACTAGCGGGAGTTGGTCCTTTGCCTACGAGCAGTACTTC	CSAGPRTSGSWSFAYEQYF
few	.	TRBJ1-5	TRBV6-2/TRBV6-3	TGTGCCAGCAGCCCCGGGACCGAGAATCAGCCCCAGCATTTT	CASSPGTENQPQHF
few	TRBD2	TRBJ2-7	TRBV7-9	TGTGCCAGCAGCTTAAGTTTTGGAGGACTAGCGGGAGGAGGGGAGCGGAACGAGCAGTACTTC	CASSLSFGGLAGGGERNEQYF
few	.	TRBJ1-6	TRBV6-2/TRBV6-3	TGTGCCAGCAGTTACGGTGACGGTCATTCACCCCTCCACTTT	CASSYGDGHSPLHF
medium-sized	.	TRBJ2-7	TRBV11-3	TGTGCCAGCAGCTTAGGCCACGAGCAGTACTTC	CASSLGHEQYF
.	.	TRBJ2-2	TRBV12-5	TGTGCTAGTGGTTCGCTAGGCCACACCGGGGAGCTGTTTTTT	CASGSLGHTGELFF
medium-sized	TRBD1	TRBJ1-2	TRBV19	TGTGCCAGTAGTACTGGGACAGGGGTCGGCTACACCTTC	CASSTGTGVGYTF
once	TRBD2	TRBJ2-1	TRBV9	TGTGCCAGCAGCCCAAGACTAGCGGGAGGTTGGGGAAATGAGCAGTTCTTC	CASSPRLAGGWGNEQFF
.	.	TRBJ2-7	TRBV4-2	TGTGCCAGCAGCCAAGTTGTGGAGGGCCTCTACGAGCAGTACTTC	CASSQVVEGLYEQYF
.	.	TRBJ2-3	TRBV29-1	TGCAGCGTTCAGGGTTTTTCGACAGATACGCAGTATTTT	CSVQGFSTDTQYF
few	.	TRBJ2-4	TRBV11-3	TGTGCCAGCAGCTTAGGTCCGAAAAACATTCAGTACTTC	CASSLGPKNIQYF
medium-sized	.	TRBJ2-3	TRBV12-3/TRBV12-4	TGTGCCAGCAGTTTGGATCGGGCAGACACAGATACGCAGTATTTT	CASSLDRADTDTQYF
.	TRBD2	TRBJ2-1	TRBV12-3/TRBV12-4	TGTGCCAGCAGTTTTTTTGGGACTAGCGGGGGGAGTTTGGGGAATGAGCAGTTCTTC	CASSFFGTSGGSLGNEQFF
.	TRBD1	TRBJ2-1	TRBV5-5	TGTGCCAGCAGCTTGGGACAGGGTTTCAATGAGCAGTTCTTC	CASSLGQGFNEQFF
many	.	TRBJ2-3	TRBV5-5	TGTGCCAGCAGCCCGAGGGGGTGGGATGCTTATACGCAGTATTTT	CASSPRGWDAYTQYF
once	.	TRBJ2-7	TRBV6-1	TGTGCCCGCAAGGAGCGCCAGCGGAGCGAGCAGTACTTC	CARKERQRSEQYF
.	.	TRBJ2-2	TRBV2	TGTGCCAGCAGTCCCAGGGCCGGGAGTGCCGGGGAGCTGTTTTTT	CASSPRAGSAGELFF
.	.	TRBJ2-1	TRBV15	TGTGCCACCGGGGAGCTTATTCATAATGTGCAGTTCTTC	CATGELIHNVQFF
many	.	TRBJ2-7	TRBV19	TGTGCCAGTAGTCCTAGCGCCTACGAGCAGTACTTC	CASSPSAYEQYF
.	TRBD2	TRBJ2-7	TRBV10-1	TGCGCCAGCAGTTCCGGGACTAGCGGGAGCGAGCAGTACTTC	CASSSGTSGSEQYF
.	.	TRBJ2-3	TRBV5-1	TGCGCCAGCAGGCGCACAATAAGCCCCATAGGCACAGATACGCAGTATTTT	CASRRTISPIGTDTQYF
few	.	TRBJ2-6	TRBV9	TGTGCCAGCAGCGTAGTTCCGAATACCTACTCTGGGGCCAACGTCCTGACTTTC	CASSVVPNTYSGANVLTF
medium-sized	TRBD1	TRBJ1-2	TRBV7-2	TGTGCCAGCAGCCCCAGCGGCTTACAGGGGCATGGCTACACCTTC	CASSPSGLQGHGYTF
.	TRBD2	TRBJ2-3	TRBV10-1	TGCGCCAGCAGCATGGGACTAGCGGGAGCGAAGACGCAGTATTTT	CASSMGLAGAKTQYF
.	TRBD2	TRBJ2-5	TRBV3-1	TGTGCCAGCAGCCGAGCGGGAGGGGCAGAAGAGACCCAGTACTTC	CASSRAGGAEETQYF
few	.	TRBJ2-2	TRBV27	TGTGCCAGCAGTTTAAGGGAAACCGGGGAGCTGTTTTTT	CASSLRETGELFF
few	TRBD2	TRBJ2-1	TRBV4-2	TGTGCCAGCAGCCAAGATTCAAGCGGGAGGAACAATGAGCAGTTCTTC	CASSQDSSGRNNEQFF
medium-sized	.	TRBJ2-7	TRBV20-1	TGCAGTGCCATGACCCCAGGGAAACCCTACGAGCAGTACTTC	CSAMTPGKPYEQYF
.	.	TRBJ1-1	TRBV28	TGTTTCAGCAGTTTTTGGGGAGGAGACATGAACACTGAAGCTTTCTTT	CFSSFWGGDMNTEAFF
many	.	TRBJ2-1	TRBV19	TGTGCCAGTAGTATTACCTACAATGAGCAGTTCTTC	CASSITYNEQFF
medium-sized	.	TRBJ1-1	TRBV7-8	TGTGCCAGCAGCTTAGGCTACAGGGTTGTTGCTTTCTTT	CASSLGYRVVAFF
medium-sized	TRBD1	TRBJ2-7	TRBV27	TGTGCCAGCAGCCGGACAGGATGGGACGAGCAGTACTTC	CASSRTGWDEQYF
medium-sized	.	TRBJ1-2	TRBV30	TGTGCCTGGAGTGTCAGCAGGCACCTTGGGGGCTACACCTTC	CAWSVSRHLGGYTF
medium-sized	.	TRBJ1-3	TRBV11-2	TGTGCCAGCAGGTTTGGAAACACCATATATTTT	CASRFGNTIYF
many	.	TRBJ1-2	TRBV4-3	TGCGCCAGCAGCCAAGATCAGGACGGCTATGGCTACACCTTC	CASSQDQDGYGYTF
many	TRBD1	TRBJ2-1	TRBV7-8	TGTGCCAGCAGCTTCGGACAGGGAGTGCACAATGAGCAGTTCTTC	CASSFGQGVHNEQFF